The rows below give T cell receptor beta chains drawn from one sample of a study of blood T cell repertoires in COVID-19. Using immunoSEQ multiplex PCR, the repertoire was profiled, and TCRdb retains in-frame clones only, with some absent. Of 84,000 or so clones in the sample, 75% to 90% were seen once. Sequences were obtained from peripheral blood. These receptors originate from a human donor in a cohort sampled during active COVID-19. The CDR3 runs from the conserved cysteine through the conserved F or W. A D gene is named only where the DNA matches it firmly. Where a row states a size, it is once, few, many or the class of an expanded clone; other rows omit it.

abundance	j_gene	d_gene	v_gene	CDR3aa	CDR3nt
.	TRBJ2-5	TRBD2	TRBV25-1	CASSRLAGGNQETQYF	TGTGCCAGCAGCAGACTAGCGGGGGGAAATCAAGAGACCCAGTACTTC
.	TRBJ1-2	TRBD1	TRBV20-1	CSASRVPGQLNYGYTF	TGCAGTGCTAGTCGCGTCCCGGGACAGCTCAACTATGGCTACACCTTC
.	TRBJ1-5	.	TRBV7-3	CATPPGREGEPQHF	TGTGCCACCCCCCCGGGCAGGGAAGGAGAGCCCCAGCATTTT
once	TRBJ2-2	.	TRBV5-1	CASSLILRTGELFF	TGCGCCAGCAGCTTGATCCTCCGTACCGGGGAGCTGTTTTTT
once	TRBJ1-1	.	TRBV7-9	CASSLSPRNTEAFF	TGTGCCAGCAGCTTAAGCCCACGGAACACTGAAGCTTTCTTT
few	TRBJ1-5	.	TRBV4-1	CASSQSLVSGRPQHF	TGCGCCAGCAGCCAAAGCCTAGTAAGCGGACGGCCCCAGCATTTT
.	TRBJ1-2	.	TRBV9	CASSPDGGDYGYTF	TGTGCCAGCAGCCCGGACGGAGGTGACTATGGCTACACCTTC
few	TRBJ1-2	.	TRBV14	CASSQDHRGFNYGYTF	TGTGCCAGCAGCCAAGATCATCGGGGATTCAACTATGGCTACACCTTC
.	TRBJ2-7	.	TRBV5-1	CASSLLGGSYEQYF	TGCGCCAGCAGCTTATTGGGAGGCTCCTACGAGCAGTACTTC
.	TRBJ2-2	TRBD1	TRBV5-1	CASSPSDRPNTGELFF	TGCGCCAGCAGCCCTTCGGACAGGCCGAACACCGGGGAGCTGTTTTTT
.	TRBJ1-1	.	TRBV5-1	CASSRQYNTEAFF	TGCGCCAGCAGTCGACAGTATAACACTGAAGCTTTCTTT
.	TRBJ1-4	.	TRBV28	CASSLVRQGTEKLFF	TGTGCCAGCAGTTTGGTCCGGCAGGGGACTGAAAAACTGTTTTTT
many	TRBJ1-5	.	TRBV19	CASSIEGRAQPQHF	TGTGCCAGTAGTATAGAGGGCAGGGCTCAGCCCCAGCATTTT
.	TRBJ2-7	TRBD1	TRBV7-9	CASSFWTGLSTYEQYF	TGTGCCAGCAGCTTTTGGACAGGGCTTAGCACCTACGAGCAGTACTTC
.	TRBJ2-2	TRBD2	TRBV4-2	CASSQAGTSRNTGELFF	TGTGCCAGCAGCCAAGCCGGGACTAGCAGAAACACCGGGGAGCTGTTTTTT
few	TRBJ1-1	.	TRBV3-1/TRBV3-2	CASSQVGYSGVNTEAFF	TGTGCCAGCAGCCAAGTAGGCTACTCAGGGGTGAACACTGAAGCTTTCTTT
few	TRBJ2-5	TRBD2	TRBV6-5	CASRGGGALQETQYF	TGTGCCAGCAGAGGCGGGGGGGCATTACAAGAGACCCAGTACTTC
.	TRBJ2-7	.	TRBV10-3	CAISAGYEQYF	TGTGCCATCAGTGCAGGCTACGAGCAGTACTTC
.	TRBJ2-5	.	TRBV9	CASSRDNQETQYF	TGTGCCAGCAGCCGGGACAACCAAGAGACCCAGTACTTC
.	TRBJ1-5	.	TRBV19	CASSIIDSFNQPQHF	TGTGCCAGTAGTATCATCGACAGTTTCAATCAGCCCCAGCATTTT
.	TRBJ1-6	TRBD1	TRBV5-1	CASSPKPHGTGSRSPLHF	TGCGCCAGCAGCCCGAAACCGCACGGGACAGGGAGTAGGTCACCCCTCCACTTT
.	TRBJ2-2	TRBD2	TRBV6-5	CASRLAGSTGELFF	TGTGCCAGCCGACTAGCGGGGAGCACCGGGGAGCTGTTTTTT
few	TRBJ2-1	.	TRBV5-1	CASSSRTRQGISEQFF	TGCGCCAGCAGCTCACGGACTAGGCAGGGGATAAGTGAGCAGTTCTTC
few	TRBJ2-3	TRBD2	TRBV29-1	CSARRGGATDTQYF	TGCAGCGCGAGGCGCGGGGGGGCGACAGATACGCAGTATTTT
.	TRBJ1-6	.	TRBV5-4	CASSLVRGKGSPLHF	TGTGCCAGCAGCTTGGTCAGGGGCAAGGGTTCACCCCTCCACTTT
.	TRBJ1-4	.	TRBV2	CASSELGSIEKLFF	TGTGCCAGCAGTGAACTGGGCTCCATTGAAAAACTGTTTTTT
.	TRBJ1-2	TRBD1	TRBV7-9	CASSSPGTDGYTF	TGTGCCAGCAGCTCCCCCGGGACAGATGGCTACACCTTC
.	TRBJ2-3	TRBD2	TRBV11-2	CASKRGGQYDTQYF	TGTGCCAGCAAGCGGGGGGGCCAATACGATACGCAGTATTTT
.	TRBJ2-2	.	TRBV2	CASRAGETGELFF	TGTGCCAGCAGGGCCGGGGAGACCGGGGAGCTGTTTTTT